The clone carrying this TCR beta chain was picked up many times. The CDR3 spans 16 residues. Trimming cost V 2 bases and J 2 bases; bases outside gene matches: 2. Germline CDR1 is MNHEY and CDR2 is SVGEGT. This sample is part of a study of T cells in Graves' hyperthyroidism and ophthalmopathy. Template material for amplifying TCR beta CDR3 regions consisted of RNA transcripts. Researchers ran a first-round RT-PCR on the TCR CDR3 using the HTBI primer set. From the multiplex PCR reads, TCRdb called clonotypes with MiXCR, one entry per CDR3 protein. The sample holds some 500,000 distinct CDR3 sequences, approximately 15% seen once.

The chain is built from TRBV6-2 or TRBV6-3 and TRBJ2-3, with 12 bases lining up with TRBD2. This TCR derives from a woman aged 18-29 years with Graves' hyperthyroidism. The material sequenced was blood. The CDR3 region is CASSYPSGRATDTQYF. The CDR3 DNA sequence: TGTGCCAGCAGTTACCCTAGCGGGAGGGCCACAGATACGCAGTATTTT.